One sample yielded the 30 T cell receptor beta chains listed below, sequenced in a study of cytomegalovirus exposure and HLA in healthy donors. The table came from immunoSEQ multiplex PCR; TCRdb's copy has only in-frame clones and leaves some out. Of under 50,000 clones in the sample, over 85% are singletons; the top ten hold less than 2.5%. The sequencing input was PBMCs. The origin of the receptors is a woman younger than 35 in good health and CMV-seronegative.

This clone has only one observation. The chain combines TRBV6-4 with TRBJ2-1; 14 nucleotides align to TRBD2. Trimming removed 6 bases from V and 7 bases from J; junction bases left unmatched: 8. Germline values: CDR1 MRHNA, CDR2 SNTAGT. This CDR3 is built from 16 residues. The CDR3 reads CASSQEGTSGRNEQFF. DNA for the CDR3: TGTGCCAGCAGCCAAGAGGGGACTAGCGGGAGAAATGAGCAGTTCTTC.

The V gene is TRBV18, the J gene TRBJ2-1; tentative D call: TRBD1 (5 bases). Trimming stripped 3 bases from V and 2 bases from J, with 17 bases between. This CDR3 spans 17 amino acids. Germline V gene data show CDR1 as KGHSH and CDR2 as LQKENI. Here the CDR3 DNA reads TGTGCCAGCTCACCCAGGGCAGACTTTAACACCTACAATGAGCAGTTCTTC. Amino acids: CASSPRADFNTYNEQFF.

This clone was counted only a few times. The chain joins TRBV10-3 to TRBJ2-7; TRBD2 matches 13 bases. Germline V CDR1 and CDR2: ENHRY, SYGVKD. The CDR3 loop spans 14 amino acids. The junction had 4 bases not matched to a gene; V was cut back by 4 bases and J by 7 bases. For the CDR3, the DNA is TGTGCCATCAGTGGGACTAGCGGGGGTAAAGAGCAGTACTTC. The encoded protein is CAISGTSGGKEQYF.

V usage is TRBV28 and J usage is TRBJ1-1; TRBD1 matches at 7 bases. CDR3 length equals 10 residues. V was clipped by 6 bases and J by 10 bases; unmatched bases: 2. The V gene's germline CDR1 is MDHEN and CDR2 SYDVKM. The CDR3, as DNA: TGTGCCAGCAGAAGACAGGGAGCTTTCTTT. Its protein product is CASRRQGAFF.

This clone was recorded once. CDR3 DNA: TGTGCCAGCAGCTTTAGGAGGGGACAGGGTATCGCTGAAGCTTTCTTT. It specifies CASSFRRGQGIAEAFF. V is TRBV12-1 and J is TRBJ1-1; the D segment call TRBD1 is taken from the table without a DNA check. TRBV12-1 is designated a pseudogene. The CDR3 consists of 16 residues.

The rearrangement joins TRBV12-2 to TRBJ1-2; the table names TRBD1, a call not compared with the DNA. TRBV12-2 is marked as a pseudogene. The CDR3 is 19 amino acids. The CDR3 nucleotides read TGTGCAAGTCGCTTAATCTCCAGCGGCAGGGGCCTAACTAACTATGGCTACACCTTC. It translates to CASRLISSGRGLTNYGYTF.

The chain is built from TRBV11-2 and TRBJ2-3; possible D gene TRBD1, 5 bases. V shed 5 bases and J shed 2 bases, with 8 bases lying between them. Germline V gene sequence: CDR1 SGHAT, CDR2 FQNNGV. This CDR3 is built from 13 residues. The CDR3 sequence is CASSIGHTDTQYF. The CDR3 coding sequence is TGTGCCAGCAGCATAGGACACACAGATACGCAGTATTTT. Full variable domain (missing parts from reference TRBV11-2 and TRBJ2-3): EAGVAQSPRYKIIEKRQSVAFWCNPISGHATLYWYQQILGQGPKLLIQFQNNGVVDDSQLPKDRFSAERLKGVDSTLKIQPAKLEDSAVYLCASSIGHTDTQYFGPGTRLTVL.

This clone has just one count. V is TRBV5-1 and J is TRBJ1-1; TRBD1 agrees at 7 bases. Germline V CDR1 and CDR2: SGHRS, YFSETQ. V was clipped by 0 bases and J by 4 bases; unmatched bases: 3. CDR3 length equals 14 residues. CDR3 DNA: TGCGCCAGCAGCTTGGGACAGGGAAGCACTGAAGCTTTCTTT. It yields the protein CASSLGQGSTEAFF.

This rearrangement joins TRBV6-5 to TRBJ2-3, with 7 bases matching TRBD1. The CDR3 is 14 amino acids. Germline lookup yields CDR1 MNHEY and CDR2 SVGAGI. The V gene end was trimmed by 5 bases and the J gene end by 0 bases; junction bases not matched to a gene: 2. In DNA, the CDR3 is TGTGCCAGCAGTGGGACAGCTAGCACAGATACGCAGTATTTT. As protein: CASSGTASTDTQYF.

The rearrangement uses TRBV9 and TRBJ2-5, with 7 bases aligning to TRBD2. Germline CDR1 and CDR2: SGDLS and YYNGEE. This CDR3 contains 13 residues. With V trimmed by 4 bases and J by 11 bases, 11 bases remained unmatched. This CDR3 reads CASSPREVGVQYF. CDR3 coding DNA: TGTGCCAGCAGCCCCCGGGAGGTGGGGGTTCAGTACTTC.

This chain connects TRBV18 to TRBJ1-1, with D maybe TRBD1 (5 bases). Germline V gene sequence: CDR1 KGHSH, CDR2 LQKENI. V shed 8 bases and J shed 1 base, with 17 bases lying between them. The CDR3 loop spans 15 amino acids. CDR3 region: CASRPSRGRNTEAFF. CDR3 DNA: TGTGCCAGCCGACCTTCAAGGGGAAGGAACACTGAAGCTTTCTTT.

The CDR3, as DNA: TGTGCCAGCAGCGCAGACCTAGCGGGGGCTACTCCCGAGTACTTC. It translates to CASSADLAGATPEYF. The V gene is TRBV5-5, the J gene TRBJ2-5; 10 bases fit TRBD2. From germline, CDR1 is SGHKS and CDR2 YYEKEE (reference sequence). This CDR3 region has 15 residues. J lost 12 bases, V lost 4 bases, and 15 bases had no gene match.

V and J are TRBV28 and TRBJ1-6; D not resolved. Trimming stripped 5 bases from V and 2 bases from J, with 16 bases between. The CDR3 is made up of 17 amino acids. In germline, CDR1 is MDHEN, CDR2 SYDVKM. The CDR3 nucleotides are TGTGCCAGCAGTCCTCTATCTGGAGCGGCCTATAATTCACCCCTCCACTTT. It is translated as CASSPLSGAAYNSPLHF.

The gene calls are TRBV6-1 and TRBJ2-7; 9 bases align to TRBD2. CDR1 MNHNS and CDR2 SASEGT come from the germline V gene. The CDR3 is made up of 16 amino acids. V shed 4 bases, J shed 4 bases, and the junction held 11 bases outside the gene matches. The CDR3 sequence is CASSGGGAGGFYEQYF. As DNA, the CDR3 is TGTGCCAGCAGTGGCGGCGGAGCGGGGGGATTTTACGAGCAGTACTTC.

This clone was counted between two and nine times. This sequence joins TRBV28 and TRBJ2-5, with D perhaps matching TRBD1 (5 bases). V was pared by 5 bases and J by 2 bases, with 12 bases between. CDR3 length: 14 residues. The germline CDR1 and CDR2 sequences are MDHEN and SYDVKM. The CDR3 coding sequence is TGTGCCAGCAGTCCCTTGACAGCTCAAGAGACCCAGTACTTC. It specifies CASSPLTAQETQYF.

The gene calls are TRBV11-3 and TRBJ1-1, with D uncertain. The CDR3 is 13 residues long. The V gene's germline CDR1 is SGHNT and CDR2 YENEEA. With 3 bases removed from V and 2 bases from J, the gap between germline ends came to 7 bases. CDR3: CASSLAENTEAFF. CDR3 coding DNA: TGTGCCAGCAGCTTGGCAGAAAACACTGAAGCTTTCTTT.

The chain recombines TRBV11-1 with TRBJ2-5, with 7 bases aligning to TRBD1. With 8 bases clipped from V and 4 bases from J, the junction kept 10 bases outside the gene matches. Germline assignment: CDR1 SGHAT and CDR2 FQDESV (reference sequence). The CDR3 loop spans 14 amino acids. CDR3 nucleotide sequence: TGTGCCAGCGGTCGCCAGACAGGGCTAGAGACCCAGTACTTC. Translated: CASGRQTGLETQYF.

As DNA, the CDR3 is TGTGCCAGCAGTCGGGACTATTTAGAGACCCAGTACTTC. Translating it yields CASSRDYLETQYF. This sequence joins TRBV28 and TRBJ2-5, with 7 nucleotides matching TRBD2. This CDR3 has 13 residues. Trimming removed 5 bases from V and 4 bases from J; junction bases left unmatched: 4. Germline V gene sequence: CDR1 MDHEN, CDR2 SYDVKM.

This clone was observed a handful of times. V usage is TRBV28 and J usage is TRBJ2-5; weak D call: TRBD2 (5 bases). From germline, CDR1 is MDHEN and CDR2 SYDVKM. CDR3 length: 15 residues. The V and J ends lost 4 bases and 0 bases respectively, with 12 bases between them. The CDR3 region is CASSSGVTDQETQYF. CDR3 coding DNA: TGTGCCAGCAGTTCCGGGGTTACGGACCAAGAGACCCAGTACTTC.

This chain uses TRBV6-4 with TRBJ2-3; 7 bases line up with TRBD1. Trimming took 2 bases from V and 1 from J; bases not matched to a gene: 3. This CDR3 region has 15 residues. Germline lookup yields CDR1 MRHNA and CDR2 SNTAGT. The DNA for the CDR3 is TGTGCCAGCAGTGACGGGCAGGGGGGCACAGATACGCAGTATTTT. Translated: CASSDGQGGTDTQYF.

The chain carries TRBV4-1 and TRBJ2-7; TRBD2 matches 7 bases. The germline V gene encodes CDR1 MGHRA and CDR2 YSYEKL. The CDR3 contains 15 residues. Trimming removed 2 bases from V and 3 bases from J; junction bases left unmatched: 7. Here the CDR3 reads CASSQLWGGSYEQYF. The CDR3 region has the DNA TGCGCCAGCAGCCAACTATGGGGGGGAAGCTACGAGCAGTACTTC.

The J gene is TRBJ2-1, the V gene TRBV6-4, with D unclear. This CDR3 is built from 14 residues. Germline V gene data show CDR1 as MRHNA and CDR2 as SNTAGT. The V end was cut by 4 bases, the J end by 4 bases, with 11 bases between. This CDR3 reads CASSAAGDYNEQFF. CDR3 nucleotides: TGTGCCAGCAGTGCCGCAGGCGATTACAATGAGCAGTTCTTC.

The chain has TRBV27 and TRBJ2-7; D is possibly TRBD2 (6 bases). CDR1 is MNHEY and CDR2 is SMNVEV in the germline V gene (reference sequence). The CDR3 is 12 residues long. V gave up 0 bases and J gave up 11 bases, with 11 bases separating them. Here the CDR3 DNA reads TGTGCCAGCAGTTTATCCGGGAGAGTTGAGTACTTC. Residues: CASSLSGRVEYF.

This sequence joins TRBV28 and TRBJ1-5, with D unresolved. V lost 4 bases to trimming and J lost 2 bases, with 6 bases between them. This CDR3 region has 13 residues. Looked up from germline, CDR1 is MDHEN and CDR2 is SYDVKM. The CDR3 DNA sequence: TGTGCCAGCAGTTACCCGGGCAATCAGCCCCAGCATTTT. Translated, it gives CASSYPGNQPQHF.

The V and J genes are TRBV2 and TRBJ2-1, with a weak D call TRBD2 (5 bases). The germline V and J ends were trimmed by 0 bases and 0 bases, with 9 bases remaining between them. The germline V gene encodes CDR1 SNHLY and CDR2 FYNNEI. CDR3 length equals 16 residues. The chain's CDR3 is CASSEARVISYNEQFF. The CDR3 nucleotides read TGTGCCAGCAGTGAAGCGCGGGTCATCTCCTACAATGAGCAGTTCTTC. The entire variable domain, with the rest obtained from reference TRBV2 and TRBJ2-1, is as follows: EPEVTQTPSHQVTQMGQEVILRCVPISNHLYFYWYRQILGQKVEFLVSFYNNEISEKSEIFDDQFSVERPDGSNFTLKIRSTKLEDSAMYFCASSEARVISYNEQFFGPGTRLTVL.

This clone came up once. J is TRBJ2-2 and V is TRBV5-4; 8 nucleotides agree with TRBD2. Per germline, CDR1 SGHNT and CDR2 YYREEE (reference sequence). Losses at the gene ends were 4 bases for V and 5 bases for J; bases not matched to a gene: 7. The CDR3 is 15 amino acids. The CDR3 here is CASSPGGLGTGELFF. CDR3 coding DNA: TGTGCCAGCAGCCCGGGGGGGCTAGGTACCGGGGAGCTGTTTTTT.

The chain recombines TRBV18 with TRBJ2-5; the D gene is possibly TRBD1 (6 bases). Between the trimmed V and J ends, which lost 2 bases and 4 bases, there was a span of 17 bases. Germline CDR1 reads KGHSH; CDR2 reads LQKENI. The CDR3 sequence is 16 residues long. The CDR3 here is CASSPTGLSKLETQYF. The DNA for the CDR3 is TGTGCCAGCTCACCAACAGGGCTGAGTAAGCTAGAGACCCAGTACTTC.

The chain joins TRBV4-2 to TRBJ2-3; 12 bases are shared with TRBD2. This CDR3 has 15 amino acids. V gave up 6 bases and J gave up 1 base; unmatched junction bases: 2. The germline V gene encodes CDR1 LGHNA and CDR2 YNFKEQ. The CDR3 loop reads CASRTSGGGTDTQYF. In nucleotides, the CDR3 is TGTGCCAGCAGGACTAGCGGGGGAGGCACAGATACGCAGTATTTT.

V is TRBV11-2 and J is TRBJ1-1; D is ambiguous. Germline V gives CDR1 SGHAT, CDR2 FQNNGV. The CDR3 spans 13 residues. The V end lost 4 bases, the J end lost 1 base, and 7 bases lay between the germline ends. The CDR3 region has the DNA TGTGCCAGCAGCTGGAGTGCGAACACTGAAGCTTTCTTT. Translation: CASSWSANTEAFF.

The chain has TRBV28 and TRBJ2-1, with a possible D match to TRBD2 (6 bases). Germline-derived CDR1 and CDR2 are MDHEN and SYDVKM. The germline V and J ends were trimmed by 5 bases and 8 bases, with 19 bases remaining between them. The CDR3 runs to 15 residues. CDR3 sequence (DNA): TGTGCCAGCAGTCCGATAGGGCTAGGGGAGGATGAGCAGTTCTTC. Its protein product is CASSPIGLGEDEQFF.